One sample yielded the 7 T cell receptor beta chains listed below, sequenced in a study of T cells in Graves' hyperthyroidism and ophthalmopathy. The source material, RNA transcripts, was used to amplify TCR beta CDR3 regions. HTBI primers drove first-round RT-PCR of the TCR CDR3. TCRdb re-derived calls from the multiplex PCR reads in MiXCR, one entry per CDR3 protein. The table shows roughly 510,000 distinct CDR3 sequences, with over 35% occurring only once. Sequencing was carried out using peripheral blood or thyroid tissue (not recorded which). The receptors here all came from an adult woman with Graves' disease, either hyperthyroidism or ophthalmopathy (not recorded which).

This clonotype came up a few times. The CDR3 here is CATSRDKGEGYTF. Here the CDR3 DNA reads TGTGCCACCAGCAGAGATAAAGGGGAAGGCTACACCTTC. The rearrangement joins TRBV15 to TRBJ1-2, with D perhaps TRBD1 (5 bases). Trimming cost V 0 bases and J 8 bases, with 10 bases left between them. The CDR3 totals 13 residues. Germline CDR1 is LNHNV and CDR2 is YYDKDF (reference sequence).

This clonotype was recorded many times. The chain links TRBV29-1 to TRBJ2-3; 14 bases are shared with TRBD2. The V gene end was trimmed by 6 bases and the J gene end by 4 bases; junction bases not matched to a gene: 6. Germline CDR1 is SQVTM and CDR2 is ANQGSEA. CDR3 length: 15 residues. CDR3: CSVGTSGSRADTQYF. The CDR3 nucleotides are TGCAGCGTCGGGACTAGCGGGAGTCGCGCAGATACGCAGTATTTT.

The chain uses TRBV19 and TRBJ1-5; no firm D call. The CDR3 is 15 residues long. Germline V gene lookup returns CDR1 LNHDA and CDR2 SQIVND (reference sequence). Deletions cut 9 bases from V and 4 bases from J, with 19 bases between. CDR3 nucleotide sequence: TGTGCCAGCAAACCCCCCCGGGCGCTGAATCAGCCCCAGCATTTT. It translates to CASKPPRALNQPQHF.

A word on this clonotype: A much larger clone sits a single nucleotide away, making a read error possible. J is TRBJ2-2 and V is TRBV5-5; 11 positions match TRBD2. The CDR3 totals 16 residues. Germline values: CDR1 SGHKS, CDR2 YYEKEE (reference sequence). The DNA of the CDR3 is TGTACCAGCAGCCCACTAGCGGGAGAACATACCGGGGAGCTGTTTTTT. Its protein product is CTSSPLAGEHTGELFF.

The chain employs TRBV15 and TRBJ1-2, with D possibly being TRBD1 (6 bases). Germline V CDR1 and CDR2: LNHNV, YYDKDF (reference sequence). CDR3 size: 15 residues. V gave up 0 bases and J gave up 5 bases, with 13 bases separating them. In DNA form, the CDR3 reads TGTGCCACCAGCAGAGATCTGGGCAGGGGATATGGCTACACCTTC. It yields the protein CATSRDLGRGYGYTF.

Regarding this clonotype: At one end, the junction sequence differs from germline, possibly due to a read error. The gene calls are TRBV12-3 or TRBV12-4 and TRBJ1-2; D ambiguous. The CDR3 is 12 amino acids. The CDR3 reads CAISEGGGGYTF. The CDR3 DNA reads as TGTGCCATCAGTGAGGGTGGTGGAGGCTACACCTTC.

The chain links TRBV28 to TRBJ2-7; the match to TRBD2 covers 16 bases. Germline V gene data show CDR1 as MDHEN and CDR2 as SYDVKM. V shed 6 bases and J 6 bases; nucleotides not matched to a gene: 11. The CDR3 totals 17 residues. The CDR3 is CASSPMGLAGGGVEQYF. The CDR3 DNA is TGTGCCAGCAGCCCCATGGGACTAGCGGGAGGGGGGGTCGAGCAGTACTTC.